This TCR beta chain was documented in a study of vaccination and CD4 T cells after COVID-19. Study-wide background: Each individual in the study obtained two doses of BNT162b2 or mRNA-1273 vaccine. Study-level points and caveats: 304 of 307 vaccine-specific clones from convalescent patients were spike mono-reactive. In median terms, SARS-CoV-2-reactive clonotypes went from approximately 21 to 40, a nonsignificant rise.

Trimming stripped 6 bases from V and 4 bases from J, with 22 bases between. The CDR3 length is 15 residues. Per the germline V gene, CDR1 is DFQATT and CDR2 is SNEGSKA (reference sequence). Remarks on this clonotype: The target antigen is unknown. With a much larger clone just one base away, this may be a read error.

Regarding time point: late sampling 161 to 241 days after vaccination in a few convalescent patients. Treatment given: roughly 10-day PBMC culture with coronavirus spike peptide pools or control peptides (ViraFEST assay). ViraFEST grew antigen-specific T cells using peptide pools, then sequenced TCRs. Cultured CD4+ T cell DNA was sequenced using the Oncomine TCR Beta short-read assay. MiXCR was run by TCRdb on the PCR reads, yielding one entry per CDR3 protein. The table includes about 25,000 distinct CDR3 sequences, roughly a third detected once. The rearrangement links TRBV20-1 to TRBJ2-7, with D perhaps matching TRBD1 (5 bases). The sequence was obtained from a human donor who had recovered from COVID-19. This specimen was CD4+ T cells from blood, cultured in vitro, taken about 7 months after SARS-CoV-2 vaccination. CDR3 bases: TGCAGTGCGGTAGGGGTTAAGCCCTTATATTACGAGCAGTACTTC. It is translated as CSAVGVKPLYYEQYF.